Sequencing of this T cell receptor beta chain was carried out in a study of radiation and T cells in renal cell carcinoma. Notes on the study in general: In blood, top tumor clones expanded by 2 weeks, shrinking by 4. Top 100 clonotypes averaged approximately 50% in irradiated versus about 40% in nephrectomy-only tumors. Pretreatment tumor biopsies were lacking, so baseline clonotypes are unknown.

Clones were read by immunoSEQ multiplex PCR, and TCRdb kept only the in-frame ones, dropping some. The table shows about 13,000 clones, with more than 30% occurring only once. Treatment described: 15 Gy SBRT to primary tumor, nephrectomy 4 weeks later. The patient's renal cell carcinoma had clear cell pathology. This CDR3 contains 14 residues. The V gene's germline CDR1 is KGHSH and CDR2 LQKENI. The V and J ends lost 4 bases and 7 bases, in that order; junction bases with no gene match: 8. Comment on this clone: The antigen is undetermined.

Source: tumor tissue, taken from a patient whose treatment included radiotherapy and nephrectomy. V is TRBV18 and J is TRBJ1-1, with 8 bases that match TRBD1. The TCR was taken from a man between 60 and 75 years old with renal cell carcinoma. The CDR3 nucleotides read TGTGCCAGCTCACTTTCGGACAGGGAGCATGAAGCTTTCTTT. It encodes CASSLSDREHEAFF. Combining the CDR3 with reference TRBV18 and TRBJ1-1 gives the whole variable domain NAGVMQNPRHLVRRRGQEARLRCSPMKGHSHVYWYRQLPEEGLKFMVYLQKENIIDESGMPKERFSAEFPKEGPSILRIQQVVRGDSAAYFCASSLSDREHEAFFGQGTRLTVV.